This passage covers 14 T cell receptor beta chains from one sample sequenced in a study of cytomegalovirus exposure and HLA in healthy donors (TCRdb year 2017). The method behind the library was the immunoSEQ multiplex PCR assay. The clones in this table, taken by TCRdb from immuneACCESS, are in-frame only. Not every clone is retained; where verified, under half of the shortfall comes from an unresolved V gene, and the cause of the rest is unknown. This sample holds about 200,000 clones; less than 90% were observed only once. Around 5.5% of the sample is in the top ten clones. Source material: PBMCs. All receptors derive from a woman aged 18-29 years in good health and CMV-seronegative.

The chain is built from TRBV7-9 and TRBJ2-7; either TRBD1 or TRBD2 may fit D (5 bases each). Trimming pared 3 bases from V and 5 bases from J, leaving 17 bases between. Germline lookup yields CDR1 SEHNR and CDR2 FQNEAQ (reference sequence). The CDR3 contains 15 residues. The CDR3, as DNA: TGTGCCAGCAGCTTGATTCGTTCGGGGCTCGACGAGCAGTACTTC. As protein: CASSLIRSGLDEQYF.

The CDR3 coding sequence is TGTGCCAGCGCAACCTTACCGGGGGTTAGCTCCTACGAGCAGTACTTC. Its translation: CASATLPGVSSYEQYF. V is TRBV27 and J is TRBJ2-7; D perhaps matches TRBD2 (6 bases). CDR3 length: 16 residues. CDR1 and CDR2 from the germline V gene are MNHEY and SMNVEV (reference sequence). Trimming stripped 8 bases from V and 0 bases from J, with 20 bases between.

V usage is TRBV28 and J usage is TRBJ1-1; D unclear. Germline CDR1 and CDR2: MDHEN and SYDVKM. Trimming removed 5 bases from V and 3 bases from J, with 19 bases in between. This CDR3 region has 16 residues. CDR3 region: CASSNEARASYTEAFF. The CDR3 DNA reads TGTGCCAGCAGTAACGAAGCGAGGGCCTCGTACACTGAAGCTTTCTTT.

The chain employs TRBV6-5 and TRBJ2-7; possible D gene TRBD1, 6 bases. V was shortened by 6 bases and J by 1 base, with 16 bases between the two germline ends. Germline assignment: CDR1 MNHEY and CDR2 SVGAGI. This CDR3 has 15 amino acids. The CDR3 spells CASSPTGTLSYEQYF. DNA of the CDR3: TGTGCCAGCAGCCCAACCGGGACATTGTCCTACGAGCAGTACTTC.

This clone appeared a few times. The chain links TRBV7-2 to TRBJ2-7; 7 bases map to TRBD1. Trimming took 1 base from V and 3 from J; bases not matched to a gene: 6. The CDR3 length is 15 residues. Looked up from germline, CDR1 is SGHTA and CDR2 is FQGNSA. CDR3 loop: CASSLGAGGIYEQYF. The CDR3 nucleotides are TGTGCCAGCAGCTTAGGGGCAGGGGGTATCTACGAGCAGTACTTC.

The rearrangement uses TRBV6-5 and TRBJ1-1, with TRBD1 as a possible D gene (5 bases). Germline CDR1 reads MNHEY; CDR2 reads SVGAGI. Between the trimmed V and J ends, which lost 6 bases and 2 bases, there was a span of 10 bases. The CDR3 length is 13 residues. The CDR3 nucleotides read TGTGCCAGCAGCAGGGACCCAAACACTGAAGCTTTCTTT. Its translation is CASSRDPNTEAFF.

This chain connects TRBV29-1 to TRBJ2-5; 7 bases are shared with TRBD1. The CDR3 contains 13 residues. Germline V gene lookup returns CDR1 SQVTM and CDR2 ANQGSEA. After removal of 1 base from V and 2 bases from J, the junction contained 1 base not matched to a gene. In nucleotides, the CDR3 is TGCAGCGTTGAAGGGACAGGTCAAGAGACCCAGTACTTC. Its protein product is CSVEGTGQETQYF.

CDR3 coding DNA: TGTGCCAGTAGTATGGGGTCCGGGACTAGCTACTACGAGCAGTACTTC. It is translated as CASSMGSGTSYYEQYF. V is TRBV19 and J is TRBJ2-7; TRBD2 aligns across 9 bases. V trimming: 3 bases; J trimming: 3 bases; junction bases outside the gene matches: 9. This CDR3 has 16 amino acids. Germline V lookup: CDR1 LNHDA, CDR2 SQIVND (reference sequence). Using reference TRBV19 and TRBJ2-7 for the parts outside the CDR3, the full variable domain is DGGITQSPKYLFRKEGQNVTLSCEQNLNHDAMYWYRQDPGQGLRLIYYSQIVNDFQKGDIAEGYSVSREKKESFPLTVTSAQKNPTAFYLCASSMGSGTSYYEQYFGPGTRLTVT.

V usage is TRBV6-5 and J usage is TRBJ1-5; D is perhaps TRBD1 (6 bases). V gave up 6 bases and J gave up 2 bases, with 11 bases separating them. CDR1 is MNHEY and CDR2 is SVGAGI in the germline V gene. The CDR3 contains 14 residues. The CDR3 loop reads CASSSGQRNQPQHF. The DNA for the CDR3 is TGTGCCAGCAGCTCCGGACAGCGCAATCAGCCCCAGCATTTT.

The V gene is TRBV27, the J gene TRBJ2-1; D uncertain. The CDR3 totals 15 residues. CDR1 MNHEY and CDR2 SMNVEV come from the germline V gene (reference sequence). V lost 4 bases to trimming and J lost 0 bases, with 10 bases between them. CDR3 loop: CASSSLSSSYNEQFF. DNA for the CDR3: TGTGCCAGCAGTTCACTCTCGAGCTCCTACAATGAGCAGTTCTTC.

V and J are TRBV5-1 and TRBJ2-7; D perhaps matches TRBD1 (5 bases). Looked up from germline, CDR1 is SGHRS and CDR2 is YFSETQ. Trimming took 2 bases from V and 3 from J, leaving 6 bases between them. This CDR3 spans 12 amino acids. This chain's CDR3 is CASSFQGYEQYF. The CDR3 nucleotides are TGCGCCAGCAGCTTCCAGGGCTACGAGCAGTACTTC.

The J gene is TRBJ1-3, the V gene TRBV6-5, with D possibly TRBD1 on 5 matching bases. CDR3 size: 15 residues. V dropped 4 bases and J dropped 0 bases, with 10 bases sitting between them. Germline-derived CDR1 and CDR2 are MNHEY and SVGAGI. CDR3 DNA: TGTGCCAGCAGTTCCGACAGATACTCTGGAAACACCATATATTTT. It encodes CASSSDRYSGNTIYF.

CDR3 coding DNA: TGTGCCAGCAGTCCGACAGGGGGACGTTACGAGCAGTACTTC. This encodes CASSPTGGRYEQYF. The chain combines TRBV27 with TRBJ2-7, with TRBD1 identical over 9 bases. The CDR3 runs to 14 residues. Germline trimming cut 5 bases from V and 4 bases from J; bases unmatched to any gene: 6. Germline values: CDR1 MNHEY, CDR2 SMNVEV (reference sequence).

The rearrangement uses TRBV5-1 and TRBJ2-1, with TRBD2 matching 10 bases. The V segment lost 5 bases and the J segment 4 bases; nucleotides outside the gene matches: 6. The germline gives CDR1 SGHRS, CDR2 YFSETQ. The CDR3 length is 15 residues. CDR3 loop: CASRPSGSPYNEQFF. The CDR3 DNA sequence: TGCGCCAGCAGGCCTAGCGGGAGCCCTTACAATGAGCAGTTCTTC.